The 21 T cell receptor beta chains below come from one sample, sequenced in a study of CD8+ T cells in alopecia areata. The treatment is: oral pan-JAK inhibitor, 5-10 mg twice daily. RNA was isolated and reverse transcribed to cDNA, the sequencing template. The data were produced by immunoSEQ multiplex PCR, yet TCRdb's version contains in-frame clones alone and is incomplete. The sample yields some 200,000 clones, 50% to 60% seen once. The input for sequencing was CD4+ T cells sorted from blood, taken at week 4, from a patient treated with tofacitinib. These receptors all stem from a human donor with alopecia areata.

This rearrangement joins TRBV29-1 to TRBJ1-1; D ambiguous. The V gene lost 7 bases and the J gene lost 4 bases, with 10 bases spanning the gap. In germline, CDR1 is SQVTM, CDR2 ANQGSEA. The CDR3 extends over 11 amino acids. The CDR3 protein is CSGRGGTEAFF. The CDR3 DNA reads TGCAGCGGGCGGGGTGGCACTGAAGCTTTCTTT.

V is TRBV5-4 and J is TRBJ1-6, with TRBD1 matching over 7 bases. The V gene's germline CDR1 is SGHNT and CDR2 YYREEE (reference sequence). There are 14 residues in the CDR3. Unmatched junction bases numbered 5, after V lost 4 bases and J lost 7 bases. This CDR3 is CASSLDRLNSPLHF. CDR3 in DNA: TGTGCCAGCAGCCTGGACAGGCTAAATTCACCCCTCCACTTT.

The chain combines TRBV15 with TRBJ2-7; 9 positions match TRBD1. Trimming cost V 2 bases and J 2 bases; bases outside gene matches: 4. CDR1 LNHNV and CDR2 YYDKDF come from the germline V gene (reference sequence). The CDR3 has 15 residues. CDR3 DNA sequence: TGTGCCACCAGCAGACAACGACAGGGGGCCTACGAGCAGTACTTC. Residues: CATSRQRQGAYEQYF.

CDR3 in amino acids: CASSFETGGPTDTQYF. The DNA for the CDR3 is TGCGCCAGCAGTTTTGAGACAGGGGGGCCCACAGATACGCAGTATTTT. The chain recombines TRBV5-1 with TRBJ2-3; 9 nucleotides agree with TRBD1. Trimming at V came to 5 bases and at J to 2 bases, leaving 9 bases not matched to a gene. This CDR3 is built from 16 residues. CDR1 and CDR2 from the germline V gene are SGHRS and YFSETQ.

This clone was observed a handful of times. The V gene is TRBV25-1, the J gene TRBJ1-1; D is ambiguous. The CDR3 totals 13 residues. The V end lost 1 base, the J end lost 4 bases, and 7 bases lay between the germline ends. Germline-derived CDR1 and CDR2 are MGHDK and SYGVNS. CDR3 nucleotides: TGTGCCAGCAGTGAATGGGAACGCACTGAAGCTTTCTTT. This codes for CASSEWERTEAFF.

V gene TRBV7-3 combines with J gene TRBJ2-6; D gene unclear. Trimming removed 2 bases from V and 4 bases from J, with 9 bases in between. This CDR3 is 15 amino acids long. CDR1 is SGHTA and CDR2 is FQGTGA in the germline V gene. The CDR3 here is CASSLGPSGANVLTF. The CDR3 nucleotides read TGTGCCAGCAGCTTAGGGCCGTCGGGGGCCAACGTCCTGACTTTC.

This clone was observed a handful of times. CDR3 nucleotide sequence: TGTGCCAGCAGCTTAGGGACACTCGGTGGTGGGGCCAACGTCCTGACTTTC. This sequence encodes CASSLGTLGGGANVLTF. The chain recombines TRBV5-8 with TRBJ2-6; D possibly corresponds to TRBD1 (6 bases). From germline, CDR1 is SGHTS and CDR2 YDEGEE. This CDR3 comprises 17 residues. V was clipped by 2 bases and J by 3 bases, with 15 bases between them.

The rearrangement links TRBV5-4 to TRBJ2-5; the D is unclear. Germline values: CDR1 SGHNT, CDR2 YYREEE (reference sequence). The V gene lost 0 bases and the J gene lost 4 bases, with 7 bases spanning the gap. This CDR3 region has 13 residues. The CDR3 DNA reads TGTGCCAGCAGCTTGGGGCGATCAGAGACCCAGTACTTC. Protein sequence: CASSLGRSETQYF.

V and J are TRBV29-1 and TRBJ2-5; D gene ambiguous. Germline assignment: CDR1 SQVTM and CDR2 ANQGSEA. V was shortened by 4 bases and J by 0 bases, with 6 bases between the two germline ends. This CDR3 contains 12 residues. CDR3 sequence (DNA): TGCAGCGTTGTCCGGCACCAAGAGACCCAGTACTTC. Its translation: CSVVRHQETQYF.

This chain uses TRBV25-1 with TRBJ2-3; unclear D gene. The CDR3 has 14 amino acids. V shed 6 bases and J shed 0 bases, with 10 bases lying between them. Looked up from germline, CDR1 is MGHDK and CDR2 is SYGVNS. The CDR3 nucleotides read TGTGCCAGCAGACGGTTCGGGAGCACAGATACGCAGTATTTT. This codes for CASRRFGSTDTQYF.

The chain joins TRBV27 to TRBJ1-2, with a weak D call TRBD1 (5 bases). Between the trimmed V and J ends, which lost 5 bases and 4 bases, there was a span of 11 bases. The length of the CDR3 is 13 residues. Germline CDR1 MNHEY, CDR2 SMNVEV (reference sequence). The CDR3 nucleotides read TGTGCCAGCAGTATTGACAGATCCTATGGCTACACCTTC. Translated, it gives CASSIDRSYGYTF.

The CDR3 nucleotides read TGTGCCAGCAGCTTGACAGTCTCGATTTCCTACGAGCAGTACTTC. It translates to CASSLTVSISYEQYF. The chain employs TRBV5-6 and TRBJ2-7; D gene unclear. The CDR3 spans 15 residues. Trimming took off 1 base at V and 1 base at J, with 12 bases between the two ends. From germline, CDR1 is SGHDT and CDR2 YYEEEE.

The V call is TRBV27, the J call TRBJ1-2, with D unclear. The germline V gene has CDR1 MNHEY and CDR2 SMNVEV (reference sequence). Deletions cut 5 bases from V and 5 bases from J, with 27 bases between. The CDR3 has 18 residues. CDR3 DNA: TGTGCCAGCAGTCGCGCCCCCCTCCTCGCAGGCCCTACTTATGGCTACACCTTC. As protein: CASSRAPLLAGPTYGYTF.

The genes are TRBV18 and TRBJ2-7, with 10 bases aligning to TRBD1. Germline trimming cut 2 bases from V and 6 bases from J; bases unmatched to any gene: 7. Germline V CDR1 and CDR2: KGHSH, LQKENI. CDR3 length equals 15 residues. CDR3 DNA: TGTGCCAGCTCACCAACCGGGACAGGGGTGGGCGAGCAGTACTTC. Amino acid sequence: CASSPTGTGVGEQYF.

V gene TRBV30 combines with J gene TRBJ2-1; 9 bases are a match to TRBD1. The CDR3 has 15 amino acids. Trimming at V came to 5 bases and at J to 6 bases, leaving 11 bases not matched to a gene. Germline CDR1 reads GTSNPN; CDR2 reads SVGIG (reference sequence). In DNA form, the CDR3 reads TGTGCCTGGGAGATAGGGACAGGGAGGTTCAATGAGCAGTTCTTC. It is translated as CAWEIGTGRFNEQFF.

The chain has TRBV29-1 and TRBJ1-6; 9 bases are shared with TRBD1. The CDR3 has 13 amino acids. The junction had 4 bases not matched to a gene; V was cut back by 6 bases and J by 7 bases. Germline values: CDR1 SQVTM, CDR2 ANQGSEA. CDR3 DNA sequence: TGCAGCGTGGGGGACAGGGCGAATTCACCCCTCCACTTT. Protein product: CSVGDRANSPLHF.

The chain combines TRBV29-1 with TRBJ1-1; D unclear. The CDR3 contains 13 residues. Trimming removed 4 bases from V and 1 base from J, with 10 bases in between. The germline gives CDR1 SQVTM, CDR2 ANQGSEA. In DNA, the CDR3 is TGCAGCGTTGCGGGGTGGGCGAACACTGAAGCTTTCTTT. This sequence encodes CSVAGWANTEAFF.

This chain links TRBV30 with TRBJ1-1; 7 bases align to TRBD1. Germline V gene sequence: CDR1 GTSNPN, CDR2 SVGIG (reference sequence). This CDR3 spans 14 amino acids. With 1 base clipped from V and 5 bases from J, the junction kept 7 bases outside the gene matches. The CDR3 coding sequence is TGTGCCTGGAGTGCTACCACAGGGGAGACTGAAGCTTTCTTT. Protein product: CAWSATTGETEAFF.

V gene TRBV25-1 combines with J gene TRBJ2-3; TRBD2 aligns across 8 bases. The junction had 13 bases not matched to a gene; V was cut back by 2 bases and J by 3 bases. The CDR3 loop spans 18 amino acids. The germline V gene has CDR1 MGHDK and CDR2 SYGVNS. CDR3 nucleotides: TGTGCCAGCAGTGAACCACAGGGACTAGTGGGGAGGACAGATACGCAGTATTTT. It encodes CASSEPQGLVGRTDTQYF.

The J gene is TRBJ1-5, the V gene TRBV2; D unclear. The length of the CDR3 is 13 residues. V lost 3 bases, J lost 3 bases, and 6 bases lay in between. The V gene's germline CDR1 is SNHLY and CDR2 FYNNEI. The CDR3 region is CASSDEHNQPQHF. DNA for the CDR3: TGTGCCAGCAGTGATGAGCACAATCAGCCCCAGCATTTT.

The chain uses TRBV4-1 and TRBJ2-5; D unclear. Germline-derived CDR1 and CDR2 are MGHRA and YSYEKL. The CDR3 has 15 amino acids. The V end was cut by 1 base, the J end by 0 bases, with 9 bases between. The CDR3, as DNA: TGCGCCAGCAGCCAAGTAGCCGGAGACCAAGAGACCCAGTACTTC. This sequence encodes CASSQVAGDQETQYF.